What follows is one T cell receptor (beta chain) and its context. What antigen it recognizes has not been identified. Base qualities are not provided; no much larger clone lies one nucleotide away. Measured from the cysteine to the phenylalanine, the CDR3 is 16 residues long. CDR3 DNA only is kept here, 48 bases in frame from base 1. CDR1 and CDR2 (ENHRY, SYGVKD) derive from the germline V gene. V and J are trimmed by 10 bases and 8 bases, and the gene matches miss 16 bases of the junction. This sample is drawn from a study of Tregs in tolerant kidney transplant recipients (dated by TCRdb to between 2018 and 2021). Study-wide context: The study used TCRbeta sequencing to identify donor-specific regulatory T cells before combined kidney and bone marrow transplantation, then tracked those cells after transplant.

Genomic DNA was extracted from sorted cells with the QIAGEN DNeasy Blood and Tissue Kit for TCRbeta CDR3 sequencing. High-throughput TCRbeta CDR3 sequencing, including PCR amplification with bias correction and internal controls, was performed commercially through immunoSEQ. From the authors' description of their analysis: Unique productive TCRbeta sequences were defined by CDR3 nucleotide sequence when primers matched and otherwise by CDR3 amino acid sequence together with Vbeta and Jbeta genes. To correct for sorting error, sequences found in more than one sorted population at a frequency ratio of 2:1 or less were discarded, and the remaining shared sequences were assigned to the population with the higher frequency. A sequence was defined as donor-reactive if the sequence was expanded at least 5-fold in CFSE-low cells compared with unstimulated cells and had a frequency of at least 0.01% in CFSE-low cells. Jensen-Shannon divergence, calculated on the top 100 TCRbeta sequences ranked by frequency, was used to quantify repertoire divergence. For any sample with multiple sequencing runs, sorting error was corrected in each run separately before the runs were pooled. TCRdb re-hosts the immuneACCESS table, in-frame sequences only. Its copies lack some clones; in the studies checked, an unresolved V gene accounts for under half of them, and the cause for the rest is not known. The D gene and trimming were derived from the DNA, and the V and J assignments and clone size from that table. The sample table holds roughly 86,000 clones, of which over 85% were seen once. The ten largest clonotypes hold roughly 1.5% of the sample.

Paper-wide results and their limitations: Donor-specific Treg expansion exceeded global Treg expansion in tolerant patients, suggesting antigen-driven rather than nonspecific expansion. Because the study included only a small number of patients, the results must be confirmed in larger populations and under other immunosuppression protocols. PCR primers changed over time for some patients, so nucleotide-level comparison across those patients' samples was not possible. Biological reproducibility was not examined directly, but technical replication error appeared to be minimal. Expanding Tregs with activated donor B cells appeared to identify the most biologically relevant and donor-specific TCRbeta repertoire.

Related donors were used in the transplants with nonmyeloablative bone marrow transplantation, and mixed chimerism was transient in the human trials. Thawed PBMCs were FACS-sorted into unstimulated Tregs (CD4+CD25+CD127-), CD4+ non-Tregs (CD4+CD25-), CD4 cells and CD8 cells. The patients were a few recipients of combined kidney and bone marrow transplants from the ITN036ST trial, and samples were available only from these trial subjects. Healthy control blood was processed to PBMCs by Ficoll density gradient and cryopreserved, and patient PBMCs were collected before and after transplant. This sequence was found in a human patient who received a combined kidney and bone marrow transplant. After transplantation, some T cells may belong to the graft donor instead of the recipient. Recombination joined TRBV10-3 with TRBJ2-1; 11 middle bases align to TRBD2. The sample consisted of CD4+ T cells from blood (PBMCs), taken 12 months after the transplant. The CDR3 protein sequence reads: CATSVGLAAPGDEQFF. The DNA is as follows: TGTGCCACCAGCGTGGGACTAGCGGCCCCGGGGGATGAGCAGTTCTTC.